This TCR beta chain is drawn from a study of blood T cell repertoires in COVID-19. Overall study context: Donors in the United States, Italy and Spain gave samples during acute or convalescent COVID-19. Sample material is recorded as cDNA or gDNA derived from T cells, B-cell-depleted T cells, or PBMCs.

Germline V gene lookup returns CDR1 MNHEY and CDR2 SVGAGI. The germline V and J ends were trimmed by 2 bases and 3 bases, with 11 bases remaining between them. CDR3 size: 14 residues. This clone was observed once. Some clones are missing from TCRdb's copy, which holds only in-frame ones; the method was immunoSEQ multiplex PCR. The sample consists of tens of thousands of clones, around 83% of them appearing once. Sequencing input: peripheral blood. This chain joins TRBV6-5 and TRBJ2-7; D possibly corresponds to TRBD2 (6 bases). The receptor's source is a human donor in a cohort sampled during active COVID-19. The CDR3 nucleotides are TGTGCCAGCAGTTACACGTCGGGGGACTACGAGCAGTACTTC. Translating gives CASSYTSGDYEQYF.